Each of the 21 T cell receptor beta chains below was sequenced from the same sample in a study of T cell responses to AZD1222 COVID-19 vaccine. Produced via immunoSEQ multiplex PCR; TCRdb's table is partial and in-frame only. The sample holds 45,000 to 70,000 clones, around 85% seen once. This sample comprised peripheral blood, obtained on day 0 of AZD1222 vaccination. All receptors come from an adult in good health.

This clone rates as medium-sized. The chain recombines TRBV28 with TRBJ2-3; D unclear. The germline V gene encodes CDR1 MDHEN and CDR2 SYDVKM. V was clipped by 1 base and J by 4 bases, with 6 bases between them. The CDR3 length is 13 residues. For the CDR3, the DNA is TGTGCCAGCAGTTTATCAAATCCAGATACGCAGTATTTT. This codes for CASSLSNPDTQYF.

The rearrangement joins TRBV30 to TRBJ2-1; possible D gene TRBD1, 6 bases. The V end lost 5 bases, the J end lost 7 bases, and 15 bases lay between the germline ends. Per the germline V gene, CDR1 is GTSNPN and CDR2 is SVGIG (reference sequence). The CDR3 runs to 13 residues. Here the CDR3 reads CAWRTGPWNEQFF. CDR3 bases: TGTGCCTGGCGAACAGGGCCCTGGAATGAGCAGTTCTTC.

The V gene is TRBV4-3, the J gene TRBJ2-5, with TRBD1 matching over 7 bases. The CDR3 extends over 14 amino acids. Germline V gene data show CDR1 as LGHNA and CDR2 as YSLEER. V was pared by 5 bases and J by 3 bases, with 6 bases of the junction left unmatched. Here the CDR3 DNA reads TGCGCCAGCAGCGCCGGGACAGTAAAAGAGACCCAGTACTTC. This translates into CASSAGTVKETQYF.

V and J are TRBV5-1 and TRBJ2-7, with 10 nucleotides matching TRBD2. V was pared by 0 bases and J by 2 bases, with 17 bases of the junction left unmatched. Germline V CDR1 and CDR2: SGHRS, YFSETQ. The CDR3 runs to 20 residues. The chain's CDR3 is CASSLALASGSSAITYEQYF. In DNA form, the CDR3 reads TGCGCCAGCAGCTTGGCACTAGCTAGCGGGAGTTCAGCCATAACCTACGAGCAGTACTTC.

The chain has TRBV6-5 and TRBJ1-1, with D unresolved. The CDR3 runs 14 residues. The V gene lost 4 bases and the J gene lost 0 bases, with 9 bases spanning the gap. Germline V gene data show CDR1 as MNHEY and CDR2 as SVGAGI. CDR3 DNA sequence: TGTGCCAGCAGTTTAGGTGATATGAACACTGAAGCTTTCTTT. Its protein is CASSLGDMNTEAFF.

V is TRBV19 and J is TRBJ1-1, with unresolved D. V shed 3 bases and J shed 6 bases, with 11 bases lying between them. The CDR3 runs 13 residues. Germline V gene data show CDR1 as LNHDA and CDR2 as SQIVND (reference sequence). CDR3 bases: TGTGCCAGTAGTATCAGCGGGGTCGCTGAAGCTTTCTTT. Its protein is CASSISGVAEAFF.

The CDR3 DNA reads TGTGCCAGCAGTCCCGCTGCACAGGGAAACTATGGCTACACCTTC. Amino acids: CASSPAAQGNYGYTF. The chain joins TRBV28 to TRBJ1-2; TRBD1 is a possible D gene (6 bases). The length of the CDR3 is 15 residues. Germline V gene sequence: CDR1 MDHEN, CDR2 SYDVKM. Deletions cut 5 bases from V and 2 bases from J, with 15 bases between.

The chain combines TRBV3-1 (or the pseudogene TRBV3-2) with TRBJ1-6; possibly TRBD1 for D (6 bases). The germline CDR1 and CDR2 sequences are LGHDT and YNNKEL (reference sequence). V lost 1 base, J lost 5 bases, and 12 bases lay in between. The CDR3 has 16 residues. The CDR3 loop reads CASSQGWGTNNSPLHF. CDR3 bases: TGTGCCAGCAGCCAAGGGTGGGGGACAAATAATTCACCCCTCCACTTT.

The chain recombines TRBV3-1 (or the pseudogene TRBV3-2) with TRBJ2-3, with D tentatively TRBD2 (6 bases). From germline, CDR1 is LGHDT and CDR2 YNNKEL (reference sequence). V was shortened by 4 bases and J by 5 bases, with 13 bases between the two germline ends. This CDR3 has 14 residues. The chain's CDR3 is CASSPGGVIDTQYF. CDR3 nucleotides: TGTGCCAGCAGCCCCGGGGGAGTAATAGATACGCAGTATTTT.

J is TRBJ2-7 and V is TRBV28; 8 positions agree with TRBD2. Germline CDR1 reads MDHEN; CDR2 reads SYDVKM. Trimming cost V 2 bases and J 4 bases; bases outside gene matches: 10. CDR3 length equals 16 residues. CDR3 sequence reads: CASSLGPGGPSYEQYF. DNA for the CDR3: TGTGCCAGCAGTTTAGGTCCGGGAGGGCCGAGTTACGAGCAGTACTTC.

This clone was seen a few times. V and J are TRBV5-4 and TRBJ2-2, with D maybe TRBD1 (6 bases). Germline V gene data show CDR1 as SGHNT and CDR2 as YYREEE (reference sequence). The CDR3 is made up of 14 amino acids. Trimming removed 5 bases from V and 2 bases from J, with 10 bases in between. The CDR3 DNA reads TGTGCCAGCAGGCTAGGGGGAAACACCGGGGAGCTGTTTTTT. Amino acids: CASRLGGNTGELFF.

The chain is built from TRBV6-5 and TRBJ2-7; either TRBD1 or TRBD2 may supply D (6 bases each). Trimming shortened V by 0 bases and J by 3 bases, and 9 bases separated the two germline ends. Germline V gives CDR1 MNHEY, CDR2 SVGAGI. This CDR3 contains 14 residues. CDR3: CASSYSGGGYEQYF. DNA of the CDR3: TGTGCCAGCAGTTACTCAGGAGGGGGCTACGAGCAGTACTTC.

Worth noting for this clone: The germline gene is not matched at one end of the junction; a read error may be the cause. The V call is TRBV9, the J call TRBJ2-7; TRBD1 aligns across 9 bases. The germline gives CDR1 SGDLS, CDR2 YYNGEE. The CDR3 totals 15 residues. CDR3 bases: TGTGCCAGCAGCGCGTCTACAGGGGGCTCCAACGAGCAGTACTTC. It yields the protein CASSASTGGSNEQYF.

This rearrangement joins TRBV30 to TRBJ2-7; D tentatively reads TRBD1 or TRBD2 (5 bases each). The V end lost 3 bases, the J end lost 8 bases, and 14 bases lay between the germline ends. Per germline, CDR1 GTSNPN and CDR2 SVGIG (reference sequence). This CDR3 has 12 amino acids. The CDR3 protein is CAWSGAGKKQYF. Here the CDR3 DNA reads TGTGCCTGGAGCGGGGCCGGGAAGAAGCAGTACTTC.

This chain joins TRBV4-2 and TRBJ2-1, with TRBD2 identical over 11 bases. Germline V gives CDR1 LGHNA, CDR2 YNFKEQ. J lost 2 bases, V lost 4 bases, and 7 bases had no gene match. The CDR3 runs 17 residues. CDR3 protein: CASSPRTSGWAYNEQFF. CDR3 sequence (DNA): TGTGCCAGCAGCCCCCGGACTAGCGGGTGGGCCTACAATGAGCAGTTCTTC.

V gene TRBV7-9 combines with J gene TRBJ2-7; 8 nucleotides agree with TRBD1. V was pared by 1 base and J by 4 bases, with 12 bases of the junction left unmatched. CDR1 and CDR2 from the germline V gene are SEHNR and FQNEAQ (reference sequence). The CDR3 is 17 amino acids. CDR3: CASSLVPGQGGDYEQYF. CDR3 nucleotides: TGTGCCAGCAGCTTAGTTCCAGGACAGGGAGGAGATTACGAGCAGTACTTC.

The chain employs TRBV2 and TRBJ1-5; D perhaps matches TRBD1 (6 bases). The CDR3 totals 15 residues. Germline V gives CDR1 SNHLY, CDR2 FYNNEI. V lost 4 bases and J lost 10, with 20 bases in between. CDR3 amino acids: CASSVDSIAINPQHF. The CDR3 coding sequence is TGTGCCAGCAGTGTGGACAGTATAGCAATCAATCCCCAGCATTTT.

This sequence joins TRBV19 and TRBJ2-2, with D maybe TRBD1 (7 bases). CDR1 and CDR2 (germline): LNHDA, SQIVND (reference sequence). V lost 4 bases and J 4 bases, leaving 10 bases between the germline ends. The CDR3 consists of 14 residues. For the CDR3, the DNA is TGTGCCAGTAGTACAGGGGGGTCCACCGGGGAGCTGTTTTTT. Protein: CASSTGGSTGELFF.

The chain couples TRBV6-4 to TRBJ2-1, with 11 nucleotides matching TRBD1. V was clipped by 2 bases and J by 6 bases; unmatched bases: 0. Germline V gene data show CDR1 as MRHNA and CDR2 as SNTAGT. The CDR3 totals 14 residues. The CDR3 is CASSDGTGGNEQFF. DNA of the CDR3: TGTGCCAGCAGTGACGGGACAGGGGGCAATGAGCAGTTCTTC.

In nucleotides, the CDR3 is TGTGCCAGCAGTTTGGGGTTCGGGGAGCTGTTTTTT. Protein product: CASSLGFGELFF. The J gene is TRBJ2-2, the V gene TRBV12-3 or TRBV12-4; D is unresolved. The CDR3 runs to 12 residues. The V and J ends lost 3 bases and 7 bases respectively, with 6 bases between them.

The rearrangement joins TRBV5-4 to TRBJ2-2; D might be TRBD1 or TRBD2, each matching 5 bases. The CDR3 totals 14 residues. The ends were cut back, 1 base at V and 3 bases at J, with 7 bases in the middle. The germline V gene encodes CDR1 SGHNT and CDR2 YYREEE (reference sequence). CDR3 sequence (DNA): TGTGCCAGCAGCTTGAAGGGACACACCGGGGAGCTGTTTTTT. Residues: CASSLKGHTGELFF.